The 20 T cell receptor beta chains given below trace back to one sample, sequenced in a study of CD8 T cells in ankylosing spondylitis. TCRdb re-derived calls from the 5' RACE reads in MiXCR, one entry per CDR3 protein. The table records approximately 25,000 distinct CDR3 sequences, about 15% of them present only once. Sample: blood. The receptors here all came from a male donor with ankylosing spondylitis or in good health (not recorded which).

The chain recombines TRBV7-7 with TRBJ2-2; 7 bases align to TRBD1. The germline V gene has CDR1 SSHAT and CDR2 FNYEAQ (reference sequence). This CDR3 contains 14 residues. The J segment lost 6 bases and the V segment lost 5 bases, leaving 6 bases of the junction unmatched. The CDR3 spells CASSPFQGAGELFF. DNA for the CDR3: TGTGCCAGCAGCCCGTTCCAGGGGGCCGGGGAGCTGTTTTTT.

This clonotype was detected many times. The chain has TRBV7-2 and TRBJ2-5, with 11 bases matching TRBD2. The CDR3 runs to 14 residues. Germline assignment: CDR1 SGHTA and CDR2 FQGNSA. The trim removed 6 bases at V and 4 bases at J, leaving 4 bases unmatched. Written as DNA, the CDR3 is TGTGCCAGCAGAACTAGCGGGGGCGGAGAGACCCAGTACTTC. It codes for CASRTSGGGETQYF. The full variable domain, with the rest looked up from reference TRBV7-2 and TRBJ2-5, is GAGVSQSPSNKVTEKGKDVELRCDPISGHTALYWYRQSLGQGLEFLIYFQGNSAPDKSGLPSDRFSAERTGGSVSTLTIQRTQQEDSAVYLCASRTSGGGETQYFGPGTRLLVL.

This clonotype occurred many times. The chain uses TRBV19 and TRBJ2-1, with 7 bases fitting TRBD2. This CDR3 region has 15 residues. Germline values: CDR1 LNHDA, CDR2 SQIVND (reference sequence). Trimming cost V 7 bases and J 5 bases; bases outside gene matches: 11. CDR3 loop: CASKSSGGDHNEQFF. The CDR3 bases are TGTGCCAGTAAATCCTCGGGAGGAGATCACAATGAGCAGTTCTTC.

The J gene is TRBJ2-1, the V gene TRBV14, with a possible D match to TRBD2 (6 bases). Germline CDR1 SGHDN, CDR2 FVKESK. Trimming took off 1 base at V and 3 bases at J, with 13 bases between the two ends. This CDR3 is 16 amino acids long. CDR3 nucleotide sequence: TGTGCCAGCAGCCAAGGAACGCGGGACTTCTACAATGAGCAGTTCTTC. Amino acids: CASSQGTRDFYNEQFF.

V and J are TRBV27 and TRBJ1-2, with D perhaps TRBD1 (5 bases). This CDR3 region has 15 residues. The germline V gene encodes CDR1 MNHEY and CDR2 SMNVEV (reference sequence). The V end lost 6 bases, the J end lost 3 bases, and 17 bases lay between the germline ends. The CDR3 loop is CASSWMGGGDYGYTF. In nucleotides, the CDR3 is TGTGCCAGCAGCTGGATGGGGGGTGGGGACTATGGCTACACCTTC.

J is TRBJ2-3 and V is TRBV9, with D perhaps matching TRBD1 (5 bases). In germline, CDR1 is SGDLS, CDR2 YYNGEE. The CDR3 extends over 15 amino acids. With 4 bases removed from V and 0 bases from J, the gap between germline ends came to 12 bases. In DNA, the CDR3 is TGTGCCAGCAGCCCTCAGGGCGGTAGCACAGATACGCAGTATTTT. Protein: CASSPQGGSTDTQYF.

V is TRBV19 and J is TRBJ2-2; no clear D. Trimming cost V 5 bases and J 6 bases, with 13 bases left between them. The CDR3 is made up of 14 amino acids. Germline V gene data show CDR1 as LNHDA and CDR2 as SQIVND (reference sequence). CDR3 in DNA: TGTGCCAGTAGTCCGTTTGGTGTTTCCGGGGAGCTGTTTTTT. Translated: CASSPFGVSGELFF.

Only a few counts were recorded for this clonotype. V and J are TRBV20-1 and TRBJ1-1; TRBD1 matches 7 bases. The CDR3 sequence is 14 residues long. Germline CDR1 DFQATT, CDR2 SNEGSKA (reference sequence). The V gene end was trimmed by 6 bases and the J gene end by 11 bases; junction bases not matched to a gene: 18. The DNA of the CDR3 is TGCAGTGCCTCAAGAAGGGACAGCTTCGGGGGGGCTTTCTTT. Its protein is CSASRRDSFGGAFF.

As for this clonotype: At one end, the junction sequence differs from germline, possibly due to a read error. CDR3 in amino acids: CASSYGGGPFF. CDR3 sequence (DNA): TGTGCCAGCAGTTACGGCGGGGGCCCGTTTTTC. The chain carries TRBV6-2 or TRBV6-3 and TRBJ2-1; possible D gene TRBD2, 7 bases. Germline values: CDR1 MNHEY, CDR2 SVGEGT. The CDR3 sequence is 11 residues long.

The rearrangement joins TRBV3-1 to TRBJ1-4; 9 nucleotides agree with TRBD1. The CDR3 has 14 residues. With V trimmed by 6 bases and J by 9 bases, 8 bases remained unmatched. Germline V gives CDR1 LGHDT, CDR2 YNNKEL (reference sequence). Written as DNA, the CDR3 is TGTGCCAGCAGTCCCTCCGGGACAGGGAAAAAACTGTTTTTT. Translating it yields CASSPSGTGKKLFF.

This clonotype showed up just a few times. The rearrangement joins TRBV7-2 to TRBJ1-1; D unresolved. This CDR3 spans 14 amino acids. V was trimmed by 6 bases and J by 1 base, leaving 12 bases between them. In germline, CDR1 is SGHTA, CDR2 FQGNSA. The CDR3 is CASRVQPKNTEAFF. CDR3 in DNA: TGTGCCAGCAGGGTACAGCCTAAGAACACTGAAGCTTTCTTT.

V and J are TRBV7-9 and TRBJ2-3, with D possibly matching TRBD2 (5 bases). CDR3 length: 13 amino acids. Germline V gene lookup returns CDR1 SEHNR and CDR2 FQNEAQ (reference sequence). Trimming removed 2 bases from V and 8 bases from J, with 11 bases in between. This CDR3 is CASSLPGSLTQYF. In DNA form, the CDR3 reads TGTGCCAGCAGCTTACCGGGGTCCCTTACGCAGTATTTT. The full variable domain, its missing parts supplied by reference TRBV7-9 and TRBJ2-3, is DTGVSQNPRHKITKRGQNVTFRCDPISEHNRLYWYRQTLGQGPEFLTYFQNEAQLEKSRLLSDRFSAERPKGSFSTLEIQRTEQGDSAMYLCASSLPGSLTQYFGPGTRLTVL.

This clonotype occurred many times. The J gene is TRBJ2-3, the V gene TRBV20-1, with D unclear. CDR3 length equals 12 residues. The germline V gene has CDR1 DFQATT and CDR2 SNEGSKA (reference sequence). V was pared by 2 bases and J by 7 bases, with 10 bases between. CDR3 nucleotide sequence: TGCAGTGCTAGACCCTCTGAAAATACGCAGTATTTT. It yields the protein CSARPSENTQYF.

V usage is TRBV29-1 and J usage is TRBJ1-2; D might be TRBD1 (5 bases). V was trimmed by 7 bases and J by 2 bases, leaving 17 bases between them. The CDR3 is made up of 14 amino acids. In germline, CDR1 is SQVTM, CDR2 ANQGSEA. The CDR3 is CSAGDPAKNYGYTF. The CDR3 DNA follows: TGCAGCGCGGGGGACCCCGCCAAAAACTATGGCTACACCTTC. Variable domain in full (rest from reference TRBV29-1 and TRBJ1-2): SAVISQKPSRDICQRGTSLTIQCQVDSQVTMMFWYRQQPGQSLTLIATANQGSEATYESGFVIDKFPISRPNLTFSTLTVSNMSPEDSSIYLCSAGDPAKNYGYTFGSGTRLTVV.

This clonotype appeared many times. For the CDR3, the DNA is TGCGCCAGCAGCCAAGGGTCAGGCTTGGAGACCCAGTACTTC. Its protein is CASSQGSGLETQYF. V and J are TRBV4-3 and TRBJ2-5; no clear D gene. Per the germline V gene, CDR1 is LGHNA and CDR2 is YSLEER. Between the trimmed V and J ends, which lost 1 base and 5 bases, there was a span of 11 bases. The CDR3 consists of 14 residues.

This rearrangement joins TRBV27 to TRBJ1-1, with D possibly TRBD1 on 5 matching bases. The CDR3 is 13 amino acids. Trimming took 10 bases from V and 0 from J, leaving 12 bases between them. Germline V gene sequence: CDR1 MNHEY, CDR2 SMNVEV (reference sequence). The CDR3 spells CATRTPMNTEAFF. CDR3 nucleotides: TGTGCCACCCGGACACCTATGAACACTGAAGCTTTCTTT.

This clonotype was picked up many times. This chain connects TRBV7-2 to TRBJ2-1, with TRBD2 matching 11 bases. The CDR3 has 15 amino acids. Unmatched junction bases numbered 1, after V lost 3 bases and J lost 3 bases. The germline V gene encodes CDR1 SGHTA and CDR2 FQGNSA. The CDR3 is CASSFSGGVYNEQFF. CDR3 nucleotide sequence: TGTGCCAGCAGCTTTAGCGGGGGGGTCTACAATGAGCAGTTCTTC.

This clonotype was counted only a few times. The rearrangement links TRBV4-3 to TRBJ1-2; TRBD1 aligns across 9 bases. This CDR3 spans 15 amino acids. The J segment lost 4 bases and the V segment lost 4 bases, leaving 7 bases of the junction unmatched. CDR1 is LGHNA and CDR2 is YSLEER in the germline V gene. The CDR3 DNA is TGCGCCAGCAGCCCAGGGACAGGGCGACGCTATGGCTACACCTTC. Translating gives CASSPGTGRRYGYTF.

In this sample, this clonotype turned up a few times. This chain joins TRBV5-1 and TRBJ2-2; D is undetermined. The germline gives CDR1 SGHRS, CDR2 YFSETQ. V was pared by 6 bases and J by 6 bases, with 21 bases between. The CDR3 loop spans 16 amino acids. The DNA of the CDR3 is TGCGCCAGCAACTACTCTCGATTAGCAAGCGCCGGGGAGCTGTTTTTT. It is translated as CASNYSRLASAGELFF.

There are many counts of this clonotype. The chain links TRBV20-1 to TRBJ2-3; the D gene is possibly TRBD2 (6 bases). V was pared by 4 bases and J by 2 bases, with 22 bases between. The CDR3 extends over 17 amino acids. The germline V gene has CDR1 DFQATT and CDR2 SNEGSKA (reference sequence). CDR3 loop: CSATDLAGLPHTDTQYF. For the CDR3, the DNA is TGCAGTGCTACAGACTTGGCCGGACTACCCCACACAGATACGCAGTATTTT.